One and the same sample provided the 6 T cell receptor beta chains below, sequenced in a study of blood T cell repertoires in COVID-19 (TCRdb year 2020). The method was the immunoSEQ multiplex PCR assay. As stored in TCRdb, this immuneACCESS dataset retains in-frame rearrangements with V and J assigned. A fraction of the clones does not appear; measured against another copy, unresolved V genes explain less than half of the discrepancy, and the remainder lacks a known reason. This sample holds roughly 260,000 clones; about 91% were observed only once. The ten largest make up 2% to 3% of the sample. The sequencing sample was made of peripheral blood. These TCRs come from a person in their late teens or twenties with COVID-19, enrolled during active disease.

As DNA, the CDR3 is TGCGCCAGCAGCTCGCCGACAGGAGCGAACACCGGGGAGCTGTTTTTT. It specifies CASSSPTGANTGELFF. The rearrangement uses TRBV5-1 and TRBJ2-2; the D gene is possibly TRBD1 (6 bases). Germline CDR1 SGHRS, CDR2 YFSETQ. This CDR3 is 16 amino acids long. Trimming took 3 bases from V and 0 from J, leaving 12 bases between them.

The genes are TRBV6-2 or TRBV6-3 and TRBJ1-5; TRBD1 is a possible D gene (5 bases). Looked up from germline, CDR1 is MNHEY and CDR2 is SVGEGT. V lost 6 bases to trimming and J lost 0 bases, with 9 bases between them. This CDR3 spans 14 amino acids. The CDR3 bases are TGTGCCAGCAGCGAAACAGGTAGCAATCAGCCCCAGCATTTT. This sequence encodes CASSETGSNQPQHF.

The J gene is TRBJ2-1, the V gene TRBV3-1 (or the pseudogene TRBV3-2); 7 nucleotides align to TRBD1. J gave up 2 bases and V 0 bases, and 7 bases lay outside the gene matches. The length of the CDR3 is 17 residues. Germline values: CDR1 LGHDT, CDR2 YNNKEL (reference sequence). CDR3 protein: CASSQEDEDRPYNEQFF. The CDR3 coding sequence is TGTGCCAGCAGCCAAGAGGATGAGGACAGGCCCTACAATGAGCAGTTCTTC.

The V call is TRBV6-1, the J call TRBJ2-6; D remains unclear. This CDR3 contains 16 residues. The germline CDR1 and CDR2 sequences are MNHNS and SASEGT. The V end was cut by 4 bases, the J end by 1 base, with 11 bases between. The CDR3 DNA sequence: TGTGCCAGCAGTGCTACGATTGCTTCTGGGGCCAACGTCCTGACTTTC. Its protein is CASSATIASGANVLTF.

This clone was seen a few times. The CDR3 DNA sequence: TGCGCCAGCTCATCAGGGGTACATCAGCCCCAGCATTTT. This sequence encodes CASSSGVHQPQHF. The chain links TRBV10-1 to TRBJ1-5, with D perhaps TRBD1 (6 bases). Germline V CDR1 and CDR2: WNHNN, SYGVQD (reference sequence). V lost 8 bases and J 5 bases, leaving 13 bases between the germline ends. The CDR3 has 13 amino acids.

The rearrangement uses TRBV5-6 and TRBJ2-1; 9 nucleotides agree with TRBD2. V trimming: 2 bases; J trimming: 4 bases; junction bases outside the gene matches: 7. Germline CDR1 is SGHDT and CDR2 is YYEEEE. The CDR3 contains 16 residues. CDR3 bases: TGTGCCAGCAGCTTCTTGACTAGCGGAGAATACAATGAGCAGTTCTTC. Translating gives CASSFLTSGEYNEQFF. Drawing the rest from reference TRBV5-6 and TRBJ2-1, the complete variable domain is DAGVTQSPTHLIKTRGQQVTLRCSPKSGHDTVSWYQQALGQGPQFIFQYYEEEERQRGNFPDRFSGHQFPNYSSELNVNALLLGDSALYLCASSFLTSGEYNEQFFGPGTRLTVL.